Listed here are 9 T cell receptor beta chains from one sample, sequenced in a study of cytomegalovirus exposure and HLA in healthy donors (TCRdb year 2017). Receptors were amplified or captured by the immunoSEQ multiplex PCR assay. For the multiplex PCR, a mixture combining 60 forward primers for TCR Vbeta segments and 13 reverse primers for TCR Jbeta segments was used. Drawn from immuneACCESS, this table holds only the in-frame rearrangements with V and J called that TCRdb kept. Clones are partly lost; checked studies trace under half to an unresolved V gene and leave the rest unexplained. This sample has some 200,000 clones in its table, and 78% of those were observed once. Approximately 2.6% of the sample lies in the top ten. The specimen was PBMCs. Every receptor here comes from a female donor in good health and CMV-seronegative.

The chain combines TRBV7-6 with TRBJ2-2; 9 nucleotides align to TRBD2. The CDR3 length is 17 residues. Germline trimming cut 2 bases from V and 8 bases from J; bases unmatched to any gene: 12. The germline gives CDR1 SGHVS, CDR2 FNYEAQ. CDR3 region: CASSLLGLAYSQGELFF. The CDR3 region has the DNA TGTGCCAGCAGCTTACTGGGACTAGCATATTCACAAGGGGAGCTGTTTTTT.

V usage is TRBV7-9 and J usage is TRBJ2-7; 14 bases agree with TRBD2. V gave up 8 bases and J gave up 4 bases; unmatched junction bases: 10. Germline lookup yields CDR1 SEHNR and CDR2 FQNEAQ (reference sequence). CDR3 length equals 16 residues. The CDR3 DNA sequence: TGTGCCAGCCGCCAGACCGGGACTAGCGGGGGATACGAGCAGTACTTC. Its translation: CASRQTGTSGGYEQYF.

This clone was counted a single time. The V and J genes are TRBV2 and TRBJ2-2; D unclear. The V gene's germline CDR1 is SNHLY and CDR2 FYNNEI. The CDR3 contains 15 residues. Trimming stripped 3 bases from V and 4 bases from J, with 12 bases between. CDR3 loop: CASSDQIPGTGELFF. DNA of the CDR3: TGTGCCAGCAGTGACCAAATCCCGGGCACCGGGGAGCTGTTTTTT.

The gene calls are TRBV10-3 and TRBJ1-2; D gene ambiguous. V lost 0 bases and J 0 bases, leaving 8 bases between the germline ends. CDR1 ENHRY and CDR2 SYGVKD come from the germline V gene. CDR3 length: 15 amino acids. The CDR3 spells CAISESGGANYGYTF. The CDR3 nucleotides are TGTGCCATCAGTGAGTCGGGCGGGGCTAACTATGGCTACACCTTC.

This clone was observed a single time. CDR3 DNA sequence: TGTGCCAGCAGCCTAGGACAGGGGGCTGGAAACACCATATATTTT. Amino acids: CASSLGQGAGNTIYF. V is TRBV5-8 and J is TRBJ1-3; 10 bases fit TRBD1. With V trimmed by 4 bases and J by 2 bases, 3 bases remained unmatched. The germline V gene has CDR1 SGHTS and CDR2 YDEGEE. The CDR3 runs to 15 residues.

The chain combines TRBV4-2 with TRBJ2-6, with TRBD1 as a possible D gene (6 bases). The germline V gene encodes CDR1 LGHNA and CDR2 YNFKEQ. Trimming shortened V by 4 bases and J by 2 bases, and 24 bases separated the two germline ends. The CDR3 is 20 amino acids. The CDR3 DNA reads TGTGCCAGCAGCCCCCGGGACGTGGGGGTTGGGGGCACTGGGGCCAACGTCCTGACTTTC. Protein sequence: CASSPRDVGVGGTGANVLTF.

The V and J genes are TRBV7-6 and TRBJ1-1; D gene uncertain. The CDR3 has 16 amino acids. Looked up from germline, CDR1 is SGHVS and CDR2 is FNYEAQ. V was shortened by 5 bases and J by 0 bases, with 16 bases between the two germline ends. CDR3 loop: CASSQNSGRLNTEAFF. The CDR3 coding sequence is TGTGCCAGCAGCCAAAACTCGGGAAGATTGAACACTGAAGCTTTCTTT.

The chain carries TRBV2 and TRBJ2-7; weak D call: TRBD2 (5 bases). The CDR3 is 13 residues long. Germline V gives CDR1 SNHLY, CDR2 FYNNEI. Trimming removed 4 bases at V and 6 bases at J, with 13 bases between. In DNA, the CDR3 is TGTGCCAGCAGTGGAGGGTATCAGCGCGAGCAGTACTTC. Translation gives CASSGGYQREQYF.

The chain is built from TRBV2 and TRBJ2-5; 10 bases fit TRBD1. CDR3 length: 16 amino acids. Germline V gene data show CDR1 as SNHLY and CDR2 as FYNNEI. J was trimmed by 4 bases and V by 6 bases; bases with no gene match: 11. The CDR3 loop is CASRGGLDRGRETQYF. In DNA, the CDR3 is TGTGCCAGCAGGGGGGGCCTTGACAGGGGGCGAGAGACCCAGTACTTC.